This TCR beta chain was captured by sequencing in a study of vaccination effects on CD4 cells after COVID-19. Study-wide background: Sampling occurred a median 72 days post second dose, range 14 to 241. Study conclusions and caveats: Infection-derived and vaccine-derived clones contracted markedly late after vaccination.

Sequencing followed a ViraFEST assay step that expanded antigen-specific CD4+ T cells with viral peptide pools. Culturing for roughly 9 days preceded CD4+ T cell isolation. All participants had two doses of either the BNT162b2 or mRNA-1273 vaccine. With around 10 ug/ml peptides and about 9.5 IU/ml IL-2, fewer than 2.5 million PBMC per well were cultured. On days 3 and 7, fresh IL-2 medium replaced half the medium. The CDR3 runs 17 residues. The germline CDR1 and CDR2 sequences are LNHNV and YYDKDF (reference sequence). V trimming: 0 bases; J trimming: 4 bases; junction bases outside the gene matches: 9. A word on this clone: Its target is unknown.

Method: immunoSEQ multiplex PCR; TCRdb's copy keeps in-frame clones and lacks some. The data hold around 65,000 clones, with 73% observed a single time. This sequence joins TRBV15 and TRBJ1-3; 7 bases are shared with TRBD1. This specimen consisted of CD4+ T cells from PBMCs cultured with HCoV-229E spike peptides, obtained after COVID-19 vaccination. The sequence was collected from a human donor who received a COVID-19 vaccine. CDR3 bases: TGTGCCACCAGCAGAGATCGGGGGACAGAAGTCGGAAACACCATATATTTT. Protein sequence: CATSRDRGTEVGNTIYF.